This is a list of T cell receptor beta chains from one sample in a study of human CD8 memory T cell subsets. TCRdb reprocessed the 5' RACE reads and stores each CDR3 protein as one record, lacking DNA. This sample contains roughly 17,000 distinct CDR3 sequences. The sequencing input was CD8+ T cells from PBMCs. These receptors came from a human donor in good health. Both conserved end residues are part of each CDR3.

j_gene: TRBJ1-1
v_gene: TRBV5-1
CDR3aa: CASSLGDVNTEAFF

j_gene: TRBJ2-7
v_gene: TRBV5-4
CDR3aa: CASSFSSGSYEQYF

j_gene: TRBJ2-7
v_gene: TRBV3-1
CDR3aa: CASSPTAVGMSSYEQYF

j_gene: TRBJ1-2
v_gene: TRBV3-1
CDR3aa: CASSQEGTSGYTF

j_gene: TRBJ2-1
v_gene: TRBV10-3
CDR3aa: CAISVSGRENEQFF

j_gene: TRBJ2-5
v_gene: TRBV11-2
CDR3aa: CASSLTGGYQETQYF

j_gene: TRBJ1-5
v_gene: TRBV10-3
CDR3aa: CAISESGQPQHF

j_gene: TRBJ1-4
v_gene: TRBV7-9
CDR3aa: CASSSRDRSNEKLFF

j_gene: TRBJ1-2
v_gene: TRBV20-1
CDR3aa: CSARDISSYGYTF

j_gene: TRBJ2-3
v_gene: TRBV11-2
CDR3aa: CASSLNLASGTSTDTQYF

j_gene: TRBJ1-2
v_gene: TRBV5-1
CDR3aa: CASSTDLLDNYGYTF

j_gene: TRBJ2-3
v_gene: TRBV7-8
CDR3aa: CASSPRTSGDLADTQYF